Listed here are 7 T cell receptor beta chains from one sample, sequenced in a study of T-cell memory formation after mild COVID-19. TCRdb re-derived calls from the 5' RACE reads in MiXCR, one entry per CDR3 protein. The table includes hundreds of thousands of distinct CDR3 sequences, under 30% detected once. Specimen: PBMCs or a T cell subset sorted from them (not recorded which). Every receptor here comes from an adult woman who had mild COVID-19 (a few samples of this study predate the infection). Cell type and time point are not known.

The CDR3 nucleotides read TGTGCCAGCAGCCGACCGGGACTAGCCGCAGATACGCAGTATTTT. It specifies CASSRPGLAADTQYF. The chain couples TRBV7-6 to TRBJ2-3; 9 bases agree with TRBD2. Germline CDR1 reads SGHVS; CDR2 reads FNYEAQ. The junction had 7 bases not matched to a gene; V was cut back by 5 bases and J by 4 bases. The CDR3 is made up of 15 amino acids.

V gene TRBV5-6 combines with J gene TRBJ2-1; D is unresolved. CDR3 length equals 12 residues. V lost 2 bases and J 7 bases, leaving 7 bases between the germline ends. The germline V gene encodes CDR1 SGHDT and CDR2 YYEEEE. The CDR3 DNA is TGTGCCAGCAGCTTCGTTAGGAATGAGCAGTTCTTC. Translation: CASSFVRNEQFF.

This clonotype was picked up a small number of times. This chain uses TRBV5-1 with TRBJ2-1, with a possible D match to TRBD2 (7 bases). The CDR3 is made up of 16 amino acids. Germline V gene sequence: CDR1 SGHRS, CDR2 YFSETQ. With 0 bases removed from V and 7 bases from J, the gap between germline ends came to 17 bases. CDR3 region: CASSLAGTWEGNEQFF. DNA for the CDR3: TGCGCCAGCAGCTTGGCGGGGACATGGGAGGGGAATGAGCAGTTCTTC.

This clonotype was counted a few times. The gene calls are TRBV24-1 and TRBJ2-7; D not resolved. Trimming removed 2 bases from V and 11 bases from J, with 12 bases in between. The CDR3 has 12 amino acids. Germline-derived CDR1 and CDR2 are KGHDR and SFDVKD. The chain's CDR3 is CATSDSSDSKYF. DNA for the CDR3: TGTGCCACCAGTGATTCTTCTGATTCAAAGTACTTC.

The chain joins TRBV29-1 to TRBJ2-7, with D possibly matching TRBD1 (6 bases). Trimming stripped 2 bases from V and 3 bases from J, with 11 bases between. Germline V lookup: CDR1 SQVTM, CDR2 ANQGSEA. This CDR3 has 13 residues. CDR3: CSVETGQVYEQYF. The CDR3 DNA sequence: TGCAGCGTTGAAACGGGACAAGTCTACGAGCAGTACTTC.

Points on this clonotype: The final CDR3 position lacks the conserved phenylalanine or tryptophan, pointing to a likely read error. The CDR3 region is CASSYLGTGDTGELFL. In DNA, the CDR3 is TGTGCCAGCAGTTACCTCGGGACAGGAGACACCGGGGAGCTGTTTTTA. V and J are TRBV28 and TRBJ2-2; 8 bases match TRBD1. The junction had 7 bases not matched to a gene; V was cut back by 4 bases and J by 3 bases. CDR1 is MDHEN and CDR2 is SYDVKM in the germline V gene. The CDR3 is 16 residues long.

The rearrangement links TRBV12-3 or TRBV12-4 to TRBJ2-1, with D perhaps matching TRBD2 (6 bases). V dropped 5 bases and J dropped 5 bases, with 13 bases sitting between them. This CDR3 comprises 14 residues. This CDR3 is CASSPKPSDNEQFF. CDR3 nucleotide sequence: TGTGCCAGCAGTCCAAAACCTAGCGACAATGAGCAGTTCTTC.